The next 4 T cell receptor beta chains were all read from a single sample in a study of cytomegalovirus exposure and HLA in healthy donors. The PCR had 60 Vbeta and 13 Jbeta primers. The table came from immunoSEQ multiplex PCR; TCRdb's copy has only in-frame clones and leaves some out. This table has about 140,000 clones, approximately 86% appearing once. The sequenced sample consisted of PBMCs. These receptor sequences come from a woman aged 40 to 50 in good health and CMV-seronegative.

This clone occurred a few times. The chain joins TRBV7-8 to TRBJ1-5; 8 bases are a match to TRBD1. V was pared by 5 bases and J by 3 bases, with 9 bases of the junction left unmatched. The CDR3 is 16 residues long. CDR1 and CDR2 from the germline V gene are SGHVS and FQNEAQ. CDR3 bases: TGTGCCAGCAGCCCGACAGGGGTTCAGCTCAATCAGCCCCAGCATTTT. This codes for CASSPTGVQLNQPQHF.

The chain carries TRBV6-5 and TRBJ1-1, with TRBD1 identical over 8 bases. V trimming: 4 bases; J trimming: 11 bases; junction bases outside the gene matches: 12. CDR3 size: 14 residues. Looked up from germline, CDR1 is MNHEY and CDR2 is SVGAGI. CDR3 bases: TGTGCCAGCAGTTCCCTGACAGGGGCCTCGAGGGCTTTCTTT. Translating gives CASSSLTGASRAFF.

The table lists this clone with a few counts. This rearrangement joins TRBV6-1 to TRBJ2-7, with 8 bases lining up with TRBD2. V gave up 6 bases and J gave up 3 bases; unmatched junction bases: 7. Germline lookup yields CDR1 MNHNS and CDR2 SASEGT. This CDR3 is 14 amino acids long. DNA for the CDR3: TGTGCCAGCAGCCTAAGCGGGAGTAGCTACGAGCAGTACTTC. It translates to CASSLSGSSYEQYF.

The chain is built from TRBV19 and TRBJ2-2, with 8 nucleotides matching TRBD2. CDR1 and CDR2 from the germline V gene are LNHDA and SQIVND (reference sequence). The CDR3 length is 15 residues. V dropped 8 bases and J dropped 7; count of bases not matched to a gene: 12. The CDR3 is CASGAGRALIGELFF. For the CDR3, the DNA is TGTGCCAGTGGGGCCGGGAGGGCCTTAATCGGGGAGCTGTTTTTT.